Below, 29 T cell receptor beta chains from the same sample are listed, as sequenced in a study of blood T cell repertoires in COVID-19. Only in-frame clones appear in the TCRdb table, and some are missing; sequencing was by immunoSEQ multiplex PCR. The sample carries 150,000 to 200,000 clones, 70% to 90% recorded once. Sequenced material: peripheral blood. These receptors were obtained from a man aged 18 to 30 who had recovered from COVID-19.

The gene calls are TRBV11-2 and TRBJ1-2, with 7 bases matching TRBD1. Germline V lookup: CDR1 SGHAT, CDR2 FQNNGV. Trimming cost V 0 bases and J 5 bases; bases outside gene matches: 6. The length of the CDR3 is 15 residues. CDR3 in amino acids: CASSLEGGGAYGYTF. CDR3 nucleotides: TGTGCCAGCAGCTTAGAAGGGGGCGGCGCTTATGGCTACACCTTC.

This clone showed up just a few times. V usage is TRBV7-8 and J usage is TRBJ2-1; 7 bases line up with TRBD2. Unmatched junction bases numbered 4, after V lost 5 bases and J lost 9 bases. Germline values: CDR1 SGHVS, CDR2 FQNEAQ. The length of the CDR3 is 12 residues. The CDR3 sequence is CASSRSGGEQFF. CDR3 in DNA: TGTGCCAGCAGCCGTTCGGGGGGTGAGCAGTTCTTC.

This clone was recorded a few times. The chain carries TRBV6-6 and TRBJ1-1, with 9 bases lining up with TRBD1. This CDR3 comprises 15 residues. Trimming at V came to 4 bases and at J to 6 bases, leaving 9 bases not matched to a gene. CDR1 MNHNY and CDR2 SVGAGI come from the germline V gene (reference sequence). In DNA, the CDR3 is TGTGCCAGCAGTTCCCACACAGGGGGCAAGTCTGAAGCTTTCTTT. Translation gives CASSSHTGGKSEAFF.

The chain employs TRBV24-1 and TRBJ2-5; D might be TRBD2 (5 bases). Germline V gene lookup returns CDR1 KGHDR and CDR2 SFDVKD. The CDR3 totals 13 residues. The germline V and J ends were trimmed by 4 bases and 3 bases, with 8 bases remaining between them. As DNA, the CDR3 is TGTGCCACCAGTGAACTAGGAGAAGAGACCCAGTACTTC. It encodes CATSELGEETQYF.

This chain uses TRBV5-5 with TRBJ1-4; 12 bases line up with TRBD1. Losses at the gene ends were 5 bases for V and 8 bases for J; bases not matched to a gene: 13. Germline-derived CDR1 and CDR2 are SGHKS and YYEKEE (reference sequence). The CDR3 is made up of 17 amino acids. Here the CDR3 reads CASSDPGTGGPREKLFF. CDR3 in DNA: TGTGCCAGCAGTGACCCCGGGACAGGGGGCCCTCGGGAAAAACTGTTTTTT.

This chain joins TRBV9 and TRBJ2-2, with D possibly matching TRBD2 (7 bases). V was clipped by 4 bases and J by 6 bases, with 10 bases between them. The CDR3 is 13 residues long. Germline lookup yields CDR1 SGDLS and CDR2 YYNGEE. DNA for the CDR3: TGTGCCAGCAGCCCCGGGGGGCCCGGGGAGCTGTTTTTT. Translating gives CASSPGGPGELFF.

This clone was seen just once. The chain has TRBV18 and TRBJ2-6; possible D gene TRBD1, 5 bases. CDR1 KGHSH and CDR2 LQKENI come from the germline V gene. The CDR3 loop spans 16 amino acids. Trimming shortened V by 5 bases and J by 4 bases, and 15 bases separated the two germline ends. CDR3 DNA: TGTGCCAGCTCAAGTCAACAGGTGGGCGGGGCCAACGTCCTGACTTTC. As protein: CASSSQQVGGANVLTF.

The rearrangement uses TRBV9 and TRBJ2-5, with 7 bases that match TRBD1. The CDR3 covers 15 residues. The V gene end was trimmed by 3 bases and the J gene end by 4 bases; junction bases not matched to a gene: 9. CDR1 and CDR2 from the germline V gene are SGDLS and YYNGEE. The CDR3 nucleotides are TGTGCCAGCAGCGCCGGACAGGTTGTAAGAGAGACCCAGTACTTC. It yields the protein CASSAGQVVRETQYF.

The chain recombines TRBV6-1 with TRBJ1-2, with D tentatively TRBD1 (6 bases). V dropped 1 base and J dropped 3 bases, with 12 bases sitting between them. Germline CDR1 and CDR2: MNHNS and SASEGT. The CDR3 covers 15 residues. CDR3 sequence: CASSEVSRGHYGYTF. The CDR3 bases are TGTGCCAGCAGTGAAGTGAGCAGGGGCCACTATGGCTACACCTTC.

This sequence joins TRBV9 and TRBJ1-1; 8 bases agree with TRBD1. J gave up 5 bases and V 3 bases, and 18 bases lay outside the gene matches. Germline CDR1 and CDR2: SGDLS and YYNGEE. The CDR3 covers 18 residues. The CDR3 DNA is TGTGCCAGCAGCGCAGAAGACCGATACAGGGGGGAAGGAACTGAAGCTTTCTTT. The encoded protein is CASSAEDRYRGEGTEAFF.

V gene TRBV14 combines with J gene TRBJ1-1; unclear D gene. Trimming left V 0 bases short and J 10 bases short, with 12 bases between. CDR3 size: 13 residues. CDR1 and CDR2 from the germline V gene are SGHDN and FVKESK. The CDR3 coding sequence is TGTGCCAGCAGCCAAGATACCGCGCGGGGAGCTTTCTTT. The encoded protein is CASSQDTARGAFF.

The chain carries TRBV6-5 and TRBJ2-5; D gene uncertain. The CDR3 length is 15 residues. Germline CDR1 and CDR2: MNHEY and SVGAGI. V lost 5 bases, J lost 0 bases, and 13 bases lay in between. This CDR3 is CASSTWASHQETQYF. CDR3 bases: TGTGCCAGCAGTACCTGGGCCAGCCACCAAGAGACCCAGTACTTC.

CDR3 nucleotides: TGTGCAAGTCGCCCGCCGGACAGGGCTAGCTATGGCTACACCTTC. It is translated as CASRPPDRASYGYTF. The V and J genes are TRBV12-2 and TRBJ1-2; TRBD1 was called by the table and not checked on the DNA. TRBV12-2 is a recognized pseudogene. The CDR3 spans 15 residues.

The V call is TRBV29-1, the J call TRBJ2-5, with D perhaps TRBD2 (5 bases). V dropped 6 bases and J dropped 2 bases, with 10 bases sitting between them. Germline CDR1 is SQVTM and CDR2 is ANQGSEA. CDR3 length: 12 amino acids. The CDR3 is CSVRAEQETQYF. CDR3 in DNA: TGCAGCGTGAGGGCAGAACAAGAGACCCAGTACTTC.

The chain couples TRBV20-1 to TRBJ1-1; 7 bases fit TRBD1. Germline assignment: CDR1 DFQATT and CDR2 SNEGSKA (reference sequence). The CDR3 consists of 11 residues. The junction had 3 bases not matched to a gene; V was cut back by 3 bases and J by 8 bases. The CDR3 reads CSASPTGEAFF. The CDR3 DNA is TGCAGTGCTAGCCCGACAGGGGAAGCTTTCTTT.

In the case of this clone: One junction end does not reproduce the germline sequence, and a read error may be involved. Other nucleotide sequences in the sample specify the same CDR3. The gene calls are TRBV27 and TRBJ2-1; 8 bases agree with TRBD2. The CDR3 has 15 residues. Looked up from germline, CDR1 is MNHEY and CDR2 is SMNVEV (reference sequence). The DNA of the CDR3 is TGTGCCAGCAGTCTCGCTACGGGGGGGGGTAATGAACAGTTCTTC. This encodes CASSLATGGGNEQFF.

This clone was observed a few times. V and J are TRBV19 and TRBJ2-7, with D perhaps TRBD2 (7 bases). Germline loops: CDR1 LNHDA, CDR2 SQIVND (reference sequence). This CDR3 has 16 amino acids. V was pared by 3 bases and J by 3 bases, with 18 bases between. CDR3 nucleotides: TGTGCCAGTAGTATCCAGGGGAGCAGCGGGATCTACGAGCAGTACTTC. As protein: CASSIQGSSGIYEQYF.

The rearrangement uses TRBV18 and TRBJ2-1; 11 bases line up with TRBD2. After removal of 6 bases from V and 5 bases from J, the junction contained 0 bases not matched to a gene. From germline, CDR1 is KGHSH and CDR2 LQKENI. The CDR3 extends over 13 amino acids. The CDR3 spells CASSGLADNEQFF. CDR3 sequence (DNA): TGTGCCAGCTCGGGACTAGCGGACAATGAGCAGTTCTTC.

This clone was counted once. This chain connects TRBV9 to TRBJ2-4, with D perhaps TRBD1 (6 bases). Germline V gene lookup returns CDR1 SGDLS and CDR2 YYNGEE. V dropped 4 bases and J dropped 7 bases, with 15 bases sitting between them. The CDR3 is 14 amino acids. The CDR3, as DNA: TGTGCCAGCAGCCCCCCGACAGGTTCGAACATTCAGTACTTC. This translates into CASSPPTGSNIQYF.

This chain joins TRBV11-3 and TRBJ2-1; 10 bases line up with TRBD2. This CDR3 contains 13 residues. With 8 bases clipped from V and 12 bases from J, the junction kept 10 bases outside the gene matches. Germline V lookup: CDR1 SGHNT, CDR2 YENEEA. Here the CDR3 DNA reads TGTGCCAGCTCCGCTAGCGGGAGTCTGGGGCAGTTCTTC. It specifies CASSASGSLGQFF.

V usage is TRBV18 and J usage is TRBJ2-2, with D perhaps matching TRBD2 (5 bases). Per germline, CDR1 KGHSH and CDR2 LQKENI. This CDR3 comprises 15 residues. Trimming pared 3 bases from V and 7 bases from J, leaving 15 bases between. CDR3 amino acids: CASSPSGGKSGELFF. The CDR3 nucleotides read TGTGCCAGCTCACCCTCCGGAGGTAAAAGCGGGGAGCTGTTTTTT. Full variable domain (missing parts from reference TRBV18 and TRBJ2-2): NAGVMQNPRHLVRRRGQEARLRCSPMKGHSHVYWYRQLPEEGLKFMVYLQKENIIDESGMPKERFSAEFPKEGPSILRIQQVVRGDSAAYFCASSPSGGKSGELFFGEGSRLTVL.

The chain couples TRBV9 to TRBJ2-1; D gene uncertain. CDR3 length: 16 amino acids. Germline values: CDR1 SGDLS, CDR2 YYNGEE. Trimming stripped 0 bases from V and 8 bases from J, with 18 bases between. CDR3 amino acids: CASSVAAQISQDEQFF. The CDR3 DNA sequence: TGTGCCAGCAGCGTAGCTGCTCAGATCTCCCAGGATGAGCAGTTCTTC. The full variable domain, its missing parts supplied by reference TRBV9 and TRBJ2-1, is DSGVTQTPKHLITATGQRVTLRCSPRSGDLSVYWYQQSLDQGLQFLIQYYNGEERAKGNILERFSAQQFPDLHSELNLSSLELGDSALYFCASSVAAQISQDEQFFGPGTRLTVL.

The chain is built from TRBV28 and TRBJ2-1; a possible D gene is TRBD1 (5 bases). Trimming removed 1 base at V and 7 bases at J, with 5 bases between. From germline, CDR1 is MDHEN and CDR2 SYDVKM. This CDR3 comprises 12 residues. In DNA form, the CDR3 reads TGTGCCAGCAGTTTATCAGGGAATGAGCAGTTCTTC. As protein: CASSLSGNEQFF.

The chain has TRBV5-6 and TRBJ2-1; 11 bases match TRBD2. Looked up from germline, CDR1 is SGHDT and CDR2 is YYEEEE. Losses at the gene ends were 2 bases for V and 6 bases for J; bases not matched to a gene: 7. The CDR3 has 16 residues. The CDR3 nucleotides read TGTGCCAGCAGCTTCCTGACTAGCGGGAATGGCAATGAGCAGTTCTTC. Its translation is CASSFLTSGNGNEQFF.

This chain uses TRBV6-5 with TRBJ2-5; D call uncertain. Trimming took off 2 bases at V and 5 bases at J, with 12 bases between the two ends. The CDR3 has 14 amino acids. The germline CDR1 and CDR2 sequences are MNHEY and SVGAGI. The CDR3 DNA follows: TGTGCCAGCAGTTACGAGACTCAAATGGAGACCCAGTACTTC. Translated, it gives CASSYETQMETQYF.

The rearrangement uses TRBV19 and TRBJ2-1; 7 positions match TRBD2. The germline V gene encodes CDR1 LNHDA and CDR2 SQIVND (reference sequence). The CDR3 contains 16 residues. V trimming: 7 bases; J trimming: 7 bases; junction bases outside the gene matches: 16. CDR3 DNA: TGTGCCAGTAATCTCCAAACGGGGGGTGGTGGGAATGAGCAGTTCTTC. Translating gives CASNLQTGGGGNEQFF.

The CDR3 loop is CASSEVQGSGELFF. The CDR3 DNA is TGTGCCAGCAGTGAAGTTCAGGGTTCCGGGGAGCTGTTTTTT. The chain carries TRBV6-1 and TRBJ2-2; TRBD1 is a possible D gene (5 bases). V was cut by 1 base and J by 6 bases, with 9 bases left in between. CDR3 length: 14 amino acids. In germline, CDR1 is MNHNS, CDR2 SASEGT.

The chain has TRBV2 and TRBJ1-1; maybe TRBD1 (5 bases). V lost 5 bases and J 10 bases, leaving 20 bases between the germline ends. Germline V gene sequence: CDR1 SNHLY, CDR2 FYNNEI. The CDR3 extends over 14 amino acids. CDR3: CASSLEDSSERAFF. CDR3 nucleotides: TGTGCCAGCAGTCTGGAAGACAGTTCAGAGCGAGCTTTCTTT.

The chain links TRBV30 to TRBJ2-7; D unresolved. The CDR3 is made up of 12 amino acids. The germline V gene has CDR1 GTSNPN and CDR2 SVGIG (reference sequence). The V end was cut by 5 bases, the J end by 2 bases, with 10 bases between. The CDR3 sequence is CAWGGKTYEQYF. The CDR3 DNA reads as TGTGCCTGGGGTGGCAAAACCTACGAGCAGTACTTC. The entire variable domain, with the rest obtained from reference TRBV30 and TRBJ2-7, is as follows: SQTIHQWPATLVQPVGSPLSLECTVEGTSNPNLYWYRQAAGRGLQLLFYSVGIGQISSEVPQNLSASRPQDRQFILSSKKLLLSDSGFYLCAWGGKTYEQYFGPGTRLTVT.